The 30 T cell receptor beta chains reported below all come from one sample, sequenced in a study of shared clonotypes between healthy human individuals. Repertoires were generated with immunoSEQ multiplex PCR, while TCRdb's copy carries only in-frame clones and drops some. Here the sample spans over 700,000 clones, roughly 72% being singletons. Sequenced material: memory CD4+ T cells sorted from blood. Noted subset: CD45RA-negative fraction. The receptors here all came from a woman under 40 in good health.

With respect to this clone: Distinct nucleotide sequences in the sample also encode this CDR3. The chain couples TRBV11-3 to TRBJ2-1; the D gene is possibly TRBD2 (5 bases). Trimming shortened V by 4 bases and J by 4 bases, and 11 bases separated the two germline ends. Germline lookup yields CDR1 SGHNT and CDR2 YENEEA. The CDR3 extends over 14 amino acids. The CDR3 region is CASSSGLAYNEQFF. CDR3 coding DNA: TGTGCCAGCAGCTCCGGACTGGCTTACAATGAGCAGTTCTTC.

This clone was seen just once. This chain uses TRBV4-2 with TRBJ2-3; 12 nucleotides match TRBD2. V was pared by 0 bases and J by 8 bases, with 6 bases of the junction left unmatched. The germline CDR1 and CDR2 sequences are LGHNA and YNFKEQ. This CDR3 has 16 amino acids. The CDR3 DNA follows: TGTGCCAGCAGCCAAGAGGTCCTAGCGGGAGGGGGTACGCAGTATTTT. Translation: CASSQEVLAGGGTQYF.

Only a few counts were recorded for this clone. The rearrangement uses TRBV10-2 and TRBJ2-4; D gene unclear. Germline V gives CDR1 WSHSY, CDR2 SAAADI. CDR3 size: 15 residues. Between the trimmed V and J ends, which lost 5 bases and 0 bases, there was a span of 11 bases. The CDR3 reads CASSPGYLAKNIQYF. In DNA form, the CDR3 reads TGCGCCAGCAGTCCTGGTTATCTAGCCAAAAACATTCAGTACTTC.

The CDR3 loop is CSVESPASAGELFF. CDR3 DNA sequence: TGCAGCGTCGAAAGTCCGGCTAGCGCCGGGGAGCTGTTTTTT. The V and J genes are TRBV29-1 and TRBJ2-2, with D perhaps matching TRBD2 (6 bases). The CDR3 covers 14 residues. V was pared by 6 bases and J by 6 bases, with 17 bases between. Germline V CDR1 and CDR2: SQVTM, ANQGSEA.

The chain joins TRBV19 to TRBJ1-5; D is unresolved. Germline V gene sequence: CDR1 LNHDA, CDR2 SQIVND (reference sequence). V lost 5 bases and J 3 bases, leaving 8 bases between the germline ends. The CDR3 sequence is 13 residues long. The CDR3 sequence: CASSSVYNQPQHF. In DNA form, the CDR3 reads TGTGCCAGTAGTTCTGTCTACAATCAGCCCCAGCATTTT.

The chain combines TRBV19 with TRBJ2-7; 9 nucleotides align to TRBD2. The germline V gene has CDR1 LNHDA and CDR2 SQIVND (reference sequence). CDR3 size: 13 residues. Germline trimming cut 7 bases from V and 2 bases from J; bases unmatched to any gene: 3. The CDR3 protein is CASKASGTYEQYF. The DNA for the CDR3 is TGTGCCAGTAAGGCTAGCGGGACCTACGAGCAGTACTTC.

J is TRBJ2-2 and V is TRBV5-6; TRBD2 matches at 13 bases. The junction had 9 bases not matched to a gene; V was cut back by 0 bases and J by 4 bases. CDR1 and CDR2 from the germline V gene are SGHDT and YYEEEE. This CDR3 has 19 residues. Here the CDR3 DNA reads TGTGCCAGCAGCTTGGGGCGACTAGCGGGAGGTGGGATCACCGGGGAGCTGTTTTTT. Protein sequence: CASSLGRLAGGGITGELFF.

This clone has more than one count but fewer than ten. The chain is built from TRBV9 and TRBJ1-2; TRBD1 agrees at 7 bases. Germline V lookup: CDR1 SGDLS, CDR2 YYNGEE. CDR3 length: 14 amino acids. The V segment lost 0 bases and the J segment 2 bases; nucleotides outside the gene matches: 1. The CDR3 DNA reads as TGTGCCAGCAGCGTAGGACAGGGCAACTATGGCTACACCTTC. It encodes CASSVGQGNYGYTF.

Written as DNA, the CDR3 is TGTGCTTCAGGGACAACTAATGAAAAACTGTTTTTT. Its protein is CASGTTNEKLFF. V is TRBV7-8 and J is TRBJ1-4; D may be TRBD1 (5 bases). Looked up from germline, CDR1 is SGHVS and CDR2 is FQNEAQ. The CDR3 contains 12 residues.

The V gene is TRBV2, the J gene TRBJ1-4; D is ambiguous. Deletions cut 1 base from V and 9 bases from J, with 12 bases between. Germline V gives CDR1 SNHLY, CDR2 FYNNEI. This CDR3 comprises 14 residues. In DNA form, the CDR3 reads TGTGCCAGCAGTGAAGGAGGTTCTAGGAAAAAACTGTTTTTT. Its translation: CASSEGGSRKKLFF.

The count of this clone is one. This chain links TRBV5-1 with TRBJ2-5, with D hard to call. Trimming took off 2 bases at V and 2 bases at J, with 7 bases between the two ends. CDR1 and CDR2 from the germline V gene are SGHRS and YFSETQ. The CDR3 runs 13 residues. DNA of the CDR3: TGCGCCAGCAGCTTCGCAGAACAAGAGACCCAGTACTTC. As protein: CASSFAEQETQYF.

CDR3 in amino acids: CASSPTSGNTGELFF. The DNA for the CDR3 is TGTGCCAGCAGCCCTACTAGCGGGAACACCGGGGAGCTGTTTTTT. The chain has TRBV5-5 and TRBJ2-2, with 8 bases lining up with TRBD2. This CDR3 spans 15 amino acids. Germline V gene data show CDR1 as SGHKS and CDR2 as YYEKEE (reference sequence). Trimming took 4 bases from V and 1 from J; bases not matched to a gene: 3.

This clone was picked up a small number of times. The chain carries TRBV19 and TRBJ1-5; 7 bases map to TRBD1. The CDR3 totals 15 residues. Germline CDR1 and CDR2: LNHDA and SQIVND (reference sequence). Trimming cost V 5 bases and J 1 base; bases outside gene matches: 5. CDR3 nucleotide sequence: TGTGCCAGTAGTGCGGAGGGGGCGAGCAATCAGCCCCAGCATTTT. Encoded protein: CASSAEGASNQPQHF.

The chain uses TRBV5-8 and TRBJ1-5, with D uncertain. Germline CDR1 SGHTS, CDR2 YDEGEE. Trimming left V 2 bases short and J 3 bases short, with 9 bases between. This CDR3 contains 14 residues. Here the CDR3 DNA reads TGTGCCAGCAGCTTTATCAGCCCCAATCAGCCCCAGCATTTT. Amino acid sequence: CASSFISPNQPQHF.

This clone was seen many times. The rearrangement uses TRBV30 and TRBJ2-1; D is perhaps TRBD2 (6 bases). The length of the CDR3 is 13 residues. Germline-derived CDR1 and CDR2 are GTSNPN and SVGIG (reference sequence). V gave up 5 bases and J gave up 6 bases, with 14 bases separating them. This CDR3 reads CAWDRGGSNEQFF. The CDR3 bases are TGTGCCTGGGACCGTGGAGGGAGCAATGAGCAGTTCTTC. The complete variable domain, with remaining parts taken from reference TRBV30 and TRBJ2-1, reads SQTIHQWPATLVQPVGSPLSLECTVEGTSNPNLYWYRQAAGRGLQLLFYSVGIGQISSEVPQNLSASRPQDRQFILSSKKLLLSDSGFYLCAWDRGGSNEQFFGPGTRLTVL.

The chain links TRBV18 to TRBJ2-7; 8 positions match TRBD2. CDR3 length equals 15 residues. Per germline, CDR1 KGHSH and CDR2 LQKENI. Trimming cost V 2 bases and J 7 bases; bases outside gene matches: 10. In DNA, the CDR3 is TGTGCCAGCTCACCAGTCGTCACTAGCGGCGGGGAGCAGTACTTC. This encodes CASSPVVTSGGEQYF.

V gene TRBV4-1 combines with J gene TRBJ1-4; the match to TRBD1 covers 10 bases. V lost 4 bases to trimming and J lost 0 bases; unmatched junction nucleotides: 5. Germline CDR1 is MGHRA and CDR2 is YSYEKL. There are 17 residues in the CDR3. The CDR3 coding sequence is TGCGCCAGCAGCCCCCGGGGACAGGGGACAACTAATGAAAAACTGTTTTTT. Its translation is CASSPRGQGTTNEKLFF.

CDR3 loop: CATSRPSGRASEWEQFF. DNA of the CDR3: TGTGCCACCAGCAGACCTAGCGGGAGGGCCTCGGAATGGGAGCAGTTCTTC. The genes are TRBV15 and TRBJ2-1; 12 positions agree with TRBD2. The germline V gene encodes CDR1 LNHNV and CDR2 YYDKDF (reference sequence). The J segment lost 10 bases and the V segment lost 2 bases, leaving 12 bases of the junction unmatched. The length of the CDR3 is 17 residues.

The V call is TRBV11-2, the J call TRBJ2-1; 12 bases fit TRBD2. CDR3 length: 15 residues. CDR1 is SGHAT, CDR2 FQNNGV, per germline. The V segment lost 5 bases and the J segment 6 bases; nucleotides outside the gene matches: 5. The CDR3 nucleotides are TGTGCCAGCAGCGCAAAGACTAGCGGGGGCAATGAGCAGTTCTTC. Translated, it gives CASSAKTSGGNEQFF.

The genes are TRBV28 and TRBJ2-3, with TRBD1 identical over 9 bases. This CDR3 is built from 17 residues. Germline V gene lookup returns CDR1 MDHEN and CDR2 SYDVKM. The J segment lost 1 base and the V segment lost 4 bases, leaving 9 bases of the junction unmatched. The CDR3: CASSWTAGDRGTDTQYF. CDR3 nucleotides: TGTGCCAGCAGTTGGACGGCCGGGGACAGGGGCACAGATACGCAGTATTTT.

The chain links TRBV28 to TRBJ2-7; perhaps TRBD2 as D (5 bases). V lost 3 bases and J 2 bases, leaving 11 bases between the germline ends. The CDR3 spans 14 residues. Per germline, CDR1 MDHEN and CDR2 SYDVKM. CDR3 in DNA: TGTGCCAGCAGTTTGTTTGGGAGAACCTACGAGCAGTACTTC. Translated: CASSLFGRTYEQYF.

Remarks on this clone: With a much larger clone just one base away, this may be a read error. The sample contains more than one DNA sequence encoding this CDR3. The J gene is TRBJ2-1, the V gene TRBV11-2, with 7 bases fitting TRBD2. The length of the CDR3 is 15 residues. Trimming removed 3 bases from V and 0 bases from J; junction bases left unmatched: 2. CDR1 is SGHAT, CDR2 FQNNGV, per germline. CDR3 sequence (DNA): TGTGCCAGCAGCTTGGGCGGGAGCTCCTACAATGAGCAGTTCTTC. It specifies CASSLGGSSYNEQFF.

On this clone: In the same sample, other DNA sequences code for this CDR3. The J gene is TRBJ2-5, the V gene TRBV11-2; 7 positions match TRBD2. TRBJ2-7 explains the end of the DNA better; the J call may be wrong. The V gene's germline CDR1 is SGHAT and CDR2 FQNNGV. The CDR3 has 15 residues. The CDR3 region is CASSPWEGWGYEQYF. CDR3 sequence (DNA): TGTGCCAGCAGCCCCTGGGAGGGTTGGGGCTACGAGCAGTACTTC.

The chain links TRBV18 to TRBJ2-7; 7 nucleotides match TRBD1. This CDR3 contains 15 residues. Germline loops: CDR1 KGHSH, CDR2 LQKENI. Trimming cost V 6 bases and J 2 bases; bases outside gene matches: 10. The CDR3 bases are TGTGCCAGCTCTCAACAGACAGGGCAAGCCTACGAGCAGTACTTC. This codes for CASSQQTGQAYEQYF.

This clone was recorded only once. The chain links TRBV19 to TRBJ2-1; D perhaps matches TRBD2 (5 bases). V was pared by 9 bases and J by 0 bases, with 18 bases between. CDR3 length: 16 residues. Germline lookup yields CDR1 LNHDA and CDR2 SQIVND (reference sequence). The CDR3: CARYRWETSSYNEQFF. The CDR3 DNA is TGTGCCAGATATAGATGGGAGACGAGCTCCTACAATGAGCAGTTCTTC.

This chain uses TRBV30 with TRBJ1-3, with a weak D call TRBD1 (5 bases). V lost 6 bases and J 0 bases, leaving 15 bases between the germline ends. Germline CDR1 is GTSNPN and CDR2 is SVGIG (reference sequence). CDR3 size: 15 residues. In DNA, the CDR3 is TGTGCCTGTACGCGTGGGGCCACCTCTGGAAACACCATATATTTT. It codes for CACTRGATSGNTIYF. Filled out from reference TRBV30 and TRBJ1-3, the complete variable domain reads SQTIHQWPATLVQPVGSPLSLECTVEGTSNPNLYWYRQAAGRGLQLLFYSVGIGQISSEVPQNLSASRPQDRQFILSSKKLLLSDSGFYLCACTRGATSGNTIYFGEGSWLTVV.

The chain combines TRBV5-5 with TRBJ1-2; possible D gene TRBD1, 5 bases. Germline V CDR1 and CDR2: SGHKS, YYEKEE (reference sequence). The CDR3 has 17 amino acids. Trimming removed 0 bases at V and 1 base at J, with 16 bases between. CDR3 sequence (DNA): TGTGCCAGCAGCTTGGAGGGACTTACCACCCTTAACTATGGCTACACCTTC. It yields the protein CASSLEGLTTLNYGYTF.

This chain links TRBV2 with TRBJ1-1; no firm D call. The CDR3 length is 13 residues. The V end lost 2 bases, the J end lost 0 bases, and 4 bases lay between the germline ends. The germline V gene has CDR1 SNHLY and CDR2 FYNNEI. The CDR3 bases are TGTGCCAGCAGTGAATTGTTGAACACTGAAGCTTTCTTT. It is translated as CASSELLNTEAFF.

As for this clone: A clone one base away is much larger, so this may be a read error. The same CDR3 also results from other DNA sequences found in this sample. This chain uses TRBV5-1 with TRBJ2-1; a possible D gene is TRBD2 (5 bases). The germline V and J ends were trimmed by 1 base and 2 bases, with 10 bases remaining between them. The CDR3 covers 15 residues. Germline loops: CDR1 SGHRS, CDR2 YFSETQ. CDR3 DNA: TGCGCCAGCAGCTTGTCCAGCGGTGCCTACAATGAGCAGTTCTTC. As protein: CASSLSSGAYNEQFF.

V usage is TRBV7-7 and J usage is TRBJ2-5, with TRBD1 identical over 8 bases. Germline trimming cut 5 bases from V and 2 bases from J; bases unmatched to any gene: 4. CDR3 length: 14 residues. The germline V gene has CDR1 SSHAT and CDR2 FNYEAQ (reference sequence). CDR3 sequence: CASSLRGRQETQYF. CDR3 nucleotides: TGTGCCAGCAGCCTCAGGGGGCGTCAAGAGACCCAGTACTTC.